This T cell receptor (beta chain) was retrieved from a study of cytomegalovirus exposure and HLA in healthy donors. Study information: The same platform used for the roughly 600 first-cohort repertoires was also used for the 120 or so validation repertoires, as a later analysis reported.

Sequencing used immunoSEQ multiplex PCR; TCRdb keeps in-frame clones, though not all of them. In the table there are 20,000 to 25,000 clones, about 97% of which are singletons. CDR3 size: 15 residues. V trimming: 5 bases; J trimming: 5 bases; junction bases outside the gene matches: 8. Germline assignment: CDR1 MNHNY and CDR2 SVGAGI (reference sequence). On this clone: The antigen is unknown.

Study findings and constraints: The classifier reportedly diagnosed cytomegalovirus status with high sensitivity and specificity.

Input material: PBMCs. The chain is built from TRBV6-6 and TRBJ1-4; 7 nucleotides agree with TRBD1. The clonotype was recovered from a man under 40 in good health and CMV-seropositive. The CDR3 DNA follows: TGTGCCAGCAGTACACAGGGGAAAGAGAATGAAAAACTGTTTTTT. Protein sequence: CASSTQGKENEKLFF.